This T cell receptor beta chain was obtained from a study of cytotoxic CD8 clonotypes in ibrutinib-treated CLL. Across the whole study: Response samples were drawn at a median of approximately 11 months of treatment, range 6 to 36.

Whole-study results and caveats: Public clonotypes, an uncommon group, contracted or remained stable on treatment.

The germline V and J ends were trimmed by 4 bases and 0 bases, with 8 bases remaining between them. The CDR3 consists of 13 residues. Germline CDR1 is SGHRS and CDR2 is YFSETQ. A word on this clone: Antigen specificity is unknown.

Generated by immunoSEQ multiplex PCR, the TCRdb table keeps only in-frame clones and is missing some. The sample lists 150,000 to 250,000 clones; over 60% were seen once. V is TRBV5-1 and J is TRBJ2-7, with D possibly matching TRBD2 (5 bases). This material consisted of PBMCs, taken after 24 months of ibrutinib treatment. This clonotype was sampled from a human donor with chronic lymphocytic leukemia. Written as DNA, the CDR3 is TGCGCCAGCAGCGAGCGGTTCTCCTACGAGCAGTACTTC. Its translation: CASSERFSYEQYF.